Listed below are T cell receptor beta chains from one sample, sequenced in a study of shared clonotypes between healthy human individuals. Libraries were prepared by immunoSEQ multiplex PCR; TCRdb keeps only in-frame clonotypes and omits some of them. The sample holds over a million clones, roughly 96% seen once. The source material was naive CD4+ T cells sorted from blood. The source is a man younger than 45 in good health. Each CDR3 is given with its conserved first and last residue. D genes are given only for firm matches. The listing skips clone size in some rows; elsewhere it reads once, few, many or a size class.

cdr3_nt	cdr3_aa	d_call	cdr3_length	clone_size	j_call	v_call
TGTGCCAGCAACCCCACAGGGGGCTCCTACAATGAGCAGTTCTTC	CASNPTGGSYNEQFF	TRBD1	15	-	TRBJ2-1	TRBV5-8
TGCGCCAGCAGCTATAAGGGCCCTACCTACGAGCAGTACTTC	CASSYKGPTYEQYF	-	14	-	TRBJ2-7	TRBV5-1
TGTGCCAGCAGCTTGGCCCCGACTAGCGGGAGTATTCCCTACGAGCAGTACTTC	CASSLAPTSGSIPYEQYF	TRBD2	18	-	TRBJ2-7	TRBV5-4
TGTGCCAGCAGCTTGAAGAGGCTAGCGGATACAGATACGCAGTATTTT	CASSLKRLADTDTQYF	TRBD2	16	-	TRBJ2-3	TRBV5-4
TGTGCCAGCAGTTTTGGGAAAGATAACTATGGCTACACCTTC	CASSFGKDNYGYTF	-	14	-	TRBJ1-2	TRBV28
TGTGCCAGCGTCGCAGTGGTCGGGGAGCTGTTTTTT	CASVAVVGELFF	-	12	-	TRBJ2-2	TRBV2
TGTGCCAGCAATGACGATTCGAGGCACGAGCAGTACTTC	CASNDDSRHEQYF	-	13	-	TRBJ2-7	TRBV7-9
TGTGCCAGCAGCCCATCCCTCGATACGCAGTATTTT	CASSPSLDTQYF	-	12	-	TRBJ2-3	TRBV28
TGTGCCAGCAGCCGTACCGCTTACACCGGGGAGCTGTTTTTT	CASSRTAYTGELFF	-	14	-	TRBJ2-2	TRBV7-9
TGTGCCAGCAGCCGCGGGACAGGGGTTTACAATGAGCAGTTCTTC	CASSRGTGVYNEQFF	TRBD1	15	-	TRBJ2-1	TRBV14
TGTGCCAGCAGTGCATTGACAGGTGGAGAAGCTTTCTTT	CASSALTGGEAFF	-	13	-	TRBJ1-1	TRBV6-1
TGTGCCAGCAACCCCCAGGGAAGAGCTAACTATGGCTACACCTTC	CASNPQGRANYGYTF	-	15	-	TRBJ1-2	TRBV5-8
TGTGCCACCAGCAGAGCTGAGCTCGGTGGCGAGACCCAGTACTTC	CATSRAELGGETQYF	-	15	-	TRBJ2-5	TRBV15
TGTGCCAGCAGTGAAGCGCCCCCCCCTTACGAGCAGTACTTC	CASSEAPPPYEQYF	-	14	-	TRBJ2-7	TRBV6-1
TGTGCTAGTGGTTTCAGGCACGGAGCTGGAAACACCATATATTTT	CASGFRHGAGNTIYF	-	15	-	TRBJ1-3	TRBV12-5
TGTGCCAGCAGTGAAGCCGGATATCAAGAGACCCAGTACTTC	CASSEAGYQETQYF	-	14	-	TRBJ2-5	TRBV6-1
TGTGCCAGCAGCCCGACAGGGGGATCCTACAATGAGCAGTTCTTC	CASSPTGGSYNEQFF	TRBD1	15	once	TRBJ2-1	TRBV5-4
TGTGCCAGCAGCTGGAGCGGTAGCGGGAGGGACTCTGGGGCCAACGTCCTGACTTTC	CASSWSGSGRDSGANVLTF	TRBD2	19	-	TRBJ2-6	TRBV11-2
TGTGCCATCAGTGAGTCGGGGACAGGGGATTTCAATCAGCCCCAGCATTTT	CAISESGTGDFNQPQHF	TRBD1	17	-	TRBJ1-5	TRBV10-3
TGTGCCATCAGTGAGCAAGGCAACTACGAGCAGTACTTC	CAISEQGNYEQYF	-	13	-	TRBJ2-7	TRBV10-3
TGTGCCAGCAGCCGCTGGGGCGATAATCAGCCCCAGCATTTT	CASSRWGDNQPQHF	-	14	-	TRBJ1-5	TRBV9
TGTGCCAGCATCGAACACGGCGGGAGGGCCTACGAGCAGTACTTC	CASIEHGGRAYEQYF	TRBD2	15	-	TRBJ2-7	TRBV6-1
TGCGCCAGCAGCCAAGGAGGGGGTGGAATGGGCTCTGGGGCCAACGTCCTGACTTTC	CASSQGGGGMGSGANVLTF	-	19	-	TRBJ2-6	TRBV4-1
TGTGCCAGTAGTATGGGGACTAGCCCAGATACGCAGTATTTT	CASSMGTSPDTQYF	TRBD2	14	-	TRBJ2-3	TRBV19
TGTGCCAGCAGCTTGTCGTCGGGGCCAGATACGCAGTATTTT	CASSLSSGPDTQYF	-	14	few	TRBJ2-3	TRBV11-2
TGTGCCAGCGCAGGACTAAGCGCGAACACCGGGGAGCTGTTTTTT	CASAGLSANTGELFF	-	15	-	TRBJ2-2	TRBV2
TGTGCCAGCAGCTCCCTAGCGGGGGCCTACAATGAGCAGTTCTTC	CASSSLAGAYNEQFF	TRBD2	15	-	TRBJ2-1	TRBV7-3
TGTGCCAGCAGCCCGATAAGCGGGAGTGGTGAGCAGTTCTTC	CASSPISGSGEQFF	TRBD2	14	-	TRBJ2-1	TRBV9
TGCGCCAGCAGCTCGGCCAGCGGGACACACTACGAGCAGTACTTC	CASSSASGTHYEQYF	-	15	-	TRBJ2-7	TRBV5-1
TGTGCCAGTGGCATTCAGGCTTACACCGGGGAGCTGTTTTTT	CASGIQAYTGELFF	-	14	-	TRBJ2-2	TRBV19
TGTGCCAGCAGCGTAGGGGCAGAGGGCCGCTACGAGCAGTACTTC	CASSVGAEGRYEQYF	-	15	-	TRBJ2-7	TRBV9
TGTGCCAGCAGTTTATCCTGGGACAGGGGTCGGGAGCAGTACTTC	CASSLSWDRGREQYF	TRBD1	15	-	TRBJ2-7	TRBV27
TGCGCCAGCAGTTATGGACTAGCGGGAGGGAAGGACTACAATGAGCAGTTCTTC	CASSYGLAGGKDYNEQFF	TRBD2	18	-	TRBJ2-1	TRBV5-1
TGCAGCGCCGGGACTAGCGAACCCTACGAGCAGTACTTC	CSAGTSEPYEQYF	TRBD2	13	-	TRBJ2-7	TRBV29-1
TGCGCCAGCAGCTTGGTGACACAAGAGACCCAGTACTTC	CASSLVTQETQYF	-	13	-	TRBJ2-5	TRBV5-1
TGTGCCAGCAGCATTAGGTCCGGAGAGCGGAGGTACAATGAGCAGTTCTTC	CASSIRSGERRYNEQFF	-	17	-	TRBJ2-1	TRBV11-3
TGTGCCAGCAGTTTAACCGGGAGATACGAGCAGTACTTC	CASSLTGRYEQYF	-	13	-	TRBJ2-7	TRBV6-6
TGTGCCAGCAAGATCCGACAGGTGTCCTACGAGCAGTACTTC	CASKIRQVSYEQYF	-	14	-	TRBJ2-7	TRBV11-1
TGTGCCATTAGCGACAGAACCATGAACACTGAAGCTTTCTTT	CAISDRTMNTEAFF	-	14	-	TRBJ1-1	TRBV10-3
TGTGCCAGCAGGAGGGACAGGGGATCCCTACAGCCCCAGCATTTT	CASRRDRGSLQPQHF	TRBD1	15	-	TRBJ1-5	TRBV2
TGTGCCAGCAGGGGGGCCGTGGGGGAGACAGATACGCAGTATTTT	CASRGAVGETDTQYF	-	15	-	TRBJ2-3	TRBV6-5
TGTGCCAGTAGTCTACGAGTTGGTACGCAGTATTTT	CASSLRVGTQYF	-	12	-	TRBJ2-3	TRBV19
TGTGCCAGCAGTGGACTAGTCAGGGAGACCCAGTACTTC	CASSGLVRETQYF	-	13	-	TRBJ2-5	TRBV2
TGTGCCAGTAGTTCCACAGGGTTAGGTGAAAAACTGTTTTTT	CASSSTGLGEKLFF	-	14	-	TRBJ1-4	TRBV19
TGTGCCAGCAGCCACAGGGGAACCTACAATGAGCAGTTCTTC	CASSHRGTYNEQFF	TRBD1	14	-	TRBJ2-1	TRBV5-4
TGTGCCAGCAGCTTGGAGGGACTCACGAACACTGAAGCTTTCTTT	CASSLEGLTNTEAFF	-	15	-	TRBJ1-1	TRBV5-4
TGTGCCAGCAGTGAAAGTGACCCCGGGAAAGAGCAGTACTTC	CASSESDPGKEQYF	-	14	-	TRBJ2-7	TRBV6-1
TGTGCCAGCAGCACCGGGACTCGCGGGGGGTTCTTC	CASSTGTRGGFF	TRBD2	12	-	TRBJ2-1	TRBV7-9
TGTGCCAGCAGCCCCCCAGCGGGAGGGCCAAAGACCTACGAGCAGTACTTC	CASSPPAGGPKTYEQYF	TRBD2	17	-	TRBJ2-7	TRBV9
TGCGCCAGCAGCCAACTCCAAACCGGGACTAGCGGTTACAATGAGCAGTTCTTC	CASSQLQTGTSGYNEQFF	TRBD2	18	-	TRBJ2-1	TRBV4-3
TGTGCCAGCAGCGTACGGACCCTCGGCAATGAGCAGTTCTTC	CASSVRTLGNEQFF	-	14	-	TRBJ2-1	TRBV9